What follows is one TCR beta chain and its context. In this sample, this clonotype turned up a few times. Its specific antigen is unknown. No quality values exist for individual bases; no much larger clone is one base distant. Libraries came from 5' RACE. Sequencer: Illumina HiSeq 2500. A second PCR of roughly 7 to 11 cycles was performed with a sample-barcoded 5' primer and a J-beta primer mix. A unique molecular identifier was introduced onto each TCR beta cDNA molecule by a template-switch 5' adaptor carrying 12 random nucleotides. Each sample yielded at least 2.5 million CDR3-containing paired-end reads. The Mint cDNA synthesis kit, primed by a TRBC-specific oligonucleotide, was used to synthesize first-strand cDNA from all RNA. All cDNA was treated with uracil-DNA glycosylase and then went through a first 18-cycle PCR with the universal primers M1SS and BC2_uni_R. In the source study's methods: For normalization, 1 million high-quality reads, each with a distinct molecular identifier, were randomly selected from each sample. Reads sharing molecular identifiers were discarded rather than binned into consensus sequences. CDR3 identification, clonotype clustering and error correction used MiTCR with a Q25 quality threshold and the strictest error-elimination algorithm. Lower-bound total TCR beta diversity was estimated with a nonparametric unseen species model using Euler transformation. The public sequencing data were trimmed at Q25 with fastp and processed into clonotypes with MiXCR by TCRdb, which kept only in-frame beta chains. Rows matching on CDR3 protein sequence are summarized as one entry with the most common DNA and genes. In this record, the V and J calls reflect TCRdb's handling and not the investigators' own analysis. The sample table shows about 2 million distinct CDR3 sequences, and roughly 50% are seen once. The ten largest make up less than 2.5% of the sample.

Systemically healthy Caucasian individuals from Russia, around 38 in total and aged about 6 to 100 years, were included as donors. Each donor gave around 9 milliliters of peripheral blood, collected into EDTA-treated Vacutainer tubes. PBMCs were isolated by Ficoll-Paque density-gradient centrifugation, with at least 6 million obtained per sample. Trizol reagent was used to extract total RNA from the PBMCs, yielding at least 5.5 micrograms per sample. Naive CD45RAhigh/CD27high T cell percentages were measured by flow cytometry on a PBMC aliquot from every donor. V is pruned by 7 bases and J by 0 bases, leaving 3 bases of the junction without a gene match. The germline V gene sets CDR1 to MNHEY and CDR2 to SVGEGT. The CDR3 sequence holds 14 residues, the cysteine and phenylalanine included. Just CDR3 DNA is preserved here, 42 bases in frame from base 1. This sample was taken from a study of blood T cells in healthy people across ages (dated by TCRdb to between 2014 and 2017). The study in broad terms: Template switching captured roughly one uniquely barcoded TCR beta cDNA molecule per two T cells in model experiments. Donors of different ages were randomly distributed across sequencing lanes to avoid experimental bias. The study measured age-related changes in TCR beta repertoire diversity using deep sequencing normalized with unique cDNA molecular identifiers. The donors were divided into four age groups: young (average about 16 years), middle-aged (approximately 42), aged (approximately 62) and long-lived (82). The study analyzed two additional independent replicas of 1 million unique cDNA reads from the same blood draw for two donors, one aged 18 to 30 and one aged 80 or older. Findings and caveats that apply to the study as a whole: As age increased, observed TCR beta diversity per million T cells dropped in a roughly linear way, and a significant reduction was already evident by age about 36. Bulk unsorted PBMC profiling prevented conclusive comparison of naive and antigen-experienced compartments. The percentage of naive T cells measured by flow cytometry correlated strongly with observed TCR beta diversity. Compared with the aged group, the long-lived group had more naive CD4+ T cells, fewer expanded clones and increased TCR diversity, a pattern suggesting age selection. Because donor CMV infection status was unknown, age-related changes in expanded clonotypes were potentially confounded. Estimates of total diversity based on one million sequenced T cells were regarded as lower bounds and as underestimates.

The TCR was taken from a woman in her thirties or forties in good health. The chain links TRBV6-2 or TRBV6-3 with TRBJ2-1; TRBD2 matches 7 bases in the middle. The specimen was blood. The DNA is as follows: TGTGCCAGCATCGGCGGGAGCTCCTACAATGAGCAGTTCTTC. Translated, this is CASIGGSSYNEQFF.